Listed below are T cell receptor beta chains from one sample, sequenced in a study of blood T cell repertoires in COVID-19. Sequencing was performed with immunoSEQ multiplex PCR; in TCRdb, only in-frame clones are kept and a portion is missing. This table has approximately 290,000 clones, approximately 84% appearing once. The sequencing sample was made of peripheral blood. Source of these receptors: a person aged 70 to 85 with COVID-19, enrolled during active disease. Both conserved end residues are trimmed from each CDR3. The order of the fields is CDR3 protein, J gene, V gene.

CDR3 protein: ATSGGTSGGRPTLTDTQY; J gene: TRBJ2-3; V gene: TRBV24-1
CDR3 protein: ASSRDRQETQY; J gene: TRBJ2-5; V gene: TRBV14
CDR3 protein: ATSDTNYGYT; J gene: TRBJ1-2; V gene: TRBV24-1
CDR3 protein: ASSSSGGNYNEQF; J gene: TRBJ2-1; V gene: TRBV7-3
CDR3 protein: ASSTGAPGNTIY; J gene: TRBJ1-3; V gene: TRBV4-1
CDR3 protein: ATTGQPGSNQPQH; J gene: TRBJ1-5; V gene: TRBV10-3
CDR3 protein: ASSNLGTGLGAF; J gene: TRBJ1-1; V gene: TRBV19
CDR3 protein: ASRAGTSGTQY; J gene: TRBJ2-5; V gene: TRBV3-1/TRBV3-2
CDR3 protein: ASSDARPNSPLH; J gene: TRBJ1-6; V gene: TRBV10-2
CDR3 protein: ASRYRGRTNEKLF; J gene: TRBJ1-4; V gene: TRBV27
CDR3 protein: ASANGGGADTQY; J gene: TRBJ2-3; V gene: TRBV9
CDR3 protein: ASSPEGYGYT; J gene: TRBJ1-2; V gene: TRBV11-1
CDR3 protein: ASSLVRLAGGGNEQF; J gene: TRBJ2-1; V gene: TRBV7-2
CDR3 protein: ASSLRGQGNEKLF; J gene: TRBJ1-4; V gene: TRBV5-5
CDR3 protein: ASSYSTRSDQPQH; J gene: TRBJ1-5; V gene: TRBV6-5